The T cell receptor (beta chain) described here comes from a study of siplizumab effects on memory and regulatory T cells. Study-wide results and limits: Many proliferating CD4+ or CD8+ clones remained unclassified. Roughly 75-96% of them could not be assigned either a naive or a memory phenotype. The authors did not confirm suppressive function in proliferating Tregs from siplizumab cultures. Naive T cells appeared more varied than memory cells and looked like key alloresponse contributors.

Clones were sequenced by immunoSEQ multiplex PCR, and TCRdb holds only the in-frame ones, with some missing. This sample has about 100,000 clones, with 94% found just once. On this clone itself: Its antigen is not known.

Sequencing was done on a sample of Tregs sorted from blood. This sequence was found in a human donor in good health.

The CDR3 sequence is CASTGMVSSYNEQFF. CDR3 nucleotide sequence: TGTGCCAGCACAGGTATGGTGAGCTCCTACAATGAGCAGTTCTTC. J is TRBJ2-1 and V is TRBV6-6; D is uncertain. Germline V CDR1 and CDR2: MNHNY, SVGAGI (reference sequence). Trimming pared 7 bases from V and 0 bases from J, leaving 13 bases between. There are 15 residues in the CDR3.